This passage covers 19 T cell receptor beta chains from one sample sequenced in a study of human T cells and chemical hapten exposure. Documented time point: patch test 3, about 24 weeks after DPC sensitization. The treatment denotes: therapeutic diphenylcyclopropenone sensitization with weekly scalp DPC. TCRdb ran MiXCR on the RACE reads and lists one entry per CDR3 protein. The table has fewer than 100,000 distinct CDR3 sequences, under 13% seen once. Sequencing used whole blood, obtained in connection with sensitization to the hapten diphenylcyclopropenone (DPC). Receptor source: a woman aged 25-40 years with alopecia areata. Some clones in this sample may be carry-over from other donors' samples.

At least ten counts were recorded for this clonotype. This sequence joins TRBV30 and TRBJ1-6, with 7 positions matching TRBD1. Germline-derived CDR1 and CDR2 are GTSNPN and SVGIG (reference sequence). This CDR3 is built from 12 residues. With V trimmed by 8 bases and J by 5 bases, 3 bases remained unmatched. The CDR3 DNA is TGTGCCGGAGACAGGGATAATTCACCCCTCCACTTT. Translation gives CAGDRDNSPLHF.

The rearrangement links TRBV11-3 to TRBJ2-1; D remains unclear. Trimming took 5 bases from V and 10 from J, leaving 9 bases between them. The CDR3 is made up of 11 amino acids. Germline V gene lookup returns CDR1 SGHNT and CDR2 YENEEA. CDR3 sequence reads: CASSRHREQFF. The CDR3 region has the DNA TGTGCCAGCAGCCGACACAGAGAGCAGTTCTTC. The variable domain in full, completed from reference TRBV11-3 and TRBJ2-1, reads EAGVVQSPRYKIIEKKQPVAFWCNPISGHNTLYWYLQNLGQGPELLIRYENEEAVDDSQLPKDRFSAERLKGVDSTLKIQPAELGDSAVYLCASSRHREQFFGPGTRLTVL.

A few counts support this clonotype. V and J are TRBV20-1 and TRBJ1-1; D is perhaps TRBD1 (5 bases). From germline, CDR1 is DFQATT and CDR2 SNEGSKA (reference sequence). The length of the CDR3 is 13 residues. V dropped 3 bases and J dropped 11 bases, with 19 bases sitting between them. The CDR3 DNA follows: TGCAGTGCTAGCGGGGCAGCTCTTCCCGCGGCTTTCTTT. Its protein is CSASGAALPAAFF.

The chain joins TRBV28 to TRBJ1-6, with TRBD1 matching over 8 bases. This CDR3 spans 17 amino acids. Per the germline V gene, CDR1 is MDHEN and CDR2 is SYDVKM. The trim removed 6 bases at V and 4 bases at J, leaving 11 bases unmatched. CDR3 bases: TGTGCCAGCAGACCCGGGACAGGACATAATTATAATTCACCCCTCCACTTT. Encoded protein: CASRPGTGHNYNSPLHF.

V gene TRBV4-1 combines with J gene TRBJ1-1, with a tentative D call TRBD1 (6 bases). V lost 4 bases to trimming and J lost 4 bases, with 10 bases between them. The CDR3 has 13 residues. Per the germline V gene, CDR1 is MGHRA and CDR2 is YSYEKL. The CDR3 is CASSRVQGTEAFF. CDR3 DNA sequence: TGCGCCAGCAGCCGAGTACAGGGCACTGAAGCTTTCTTT.

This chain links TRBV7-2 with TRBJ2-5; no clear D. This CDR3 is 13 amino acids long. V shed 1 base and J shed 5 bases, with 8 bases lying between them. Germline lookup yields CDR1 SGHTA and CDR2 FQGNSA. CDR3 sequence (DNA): TGTGCCAGCAGCTTAGTGGTTGCTGAGACCCAGTACTTC. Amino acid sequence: CASSLVVAETQYF.

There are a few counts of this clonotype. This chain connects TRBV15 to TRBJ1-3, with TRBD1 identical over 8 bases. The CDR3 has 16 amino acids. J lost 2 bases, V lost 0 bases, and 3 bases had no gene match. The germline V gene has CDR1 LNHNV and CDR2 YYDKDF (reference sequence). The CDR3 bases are TGTGCCACCAGCAGAGATTGGACAGGGACTGGAAACACCATATATTTT. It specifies CATSRDWTGTGNTIYF.

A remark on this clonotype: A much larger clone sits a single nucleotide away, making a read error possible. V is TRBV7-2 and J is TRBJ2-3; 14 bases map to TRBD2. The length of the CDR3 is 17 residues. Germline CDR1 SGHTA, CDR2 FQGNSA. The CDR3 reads CAGSSRRLAGGPDTQYF. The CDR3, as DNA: TGTGCCGGCAGCTCAAGAAGACTAGCGGGAGGGCCAGATACGCAGTATTTT.

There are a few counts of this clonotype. CDR3 nucleotides: TGTGCCACCAGTGACACACTAGCCCGGTTTTCCTACAATGAGCAGTTCTTC. It is translated as CATSDTLARFSYNEQFF. The gene calls are TRBV24-1 and TRBJ2-1; D perhaps matches TRBD2 (6 bases). The CDR3 runs 17 residues. V was trimmed by 4 bases and J by 1 base, leaving 16 bases between them. CDR1 is KGHDR, CDR2 SFDVKD, per germline.

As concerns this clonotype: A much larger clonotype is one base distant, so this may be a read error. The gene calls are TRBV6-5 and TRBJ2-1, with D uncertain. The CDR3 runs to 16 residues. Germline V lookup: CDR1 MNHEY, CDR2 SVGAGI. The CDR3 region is CASSYSAAHYGGEHFF. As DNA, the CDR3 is TGTGCCAGCAGTTACTCAGCCGCACACTACGGCGGTGAGCATTTCTTC.

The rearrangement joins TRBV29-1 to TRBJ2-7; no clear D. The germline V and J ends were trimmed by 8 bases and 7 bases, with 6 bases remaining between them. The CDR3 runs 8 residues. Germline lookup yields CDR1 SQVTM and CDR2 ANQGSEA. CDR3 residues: CSFGEQYV. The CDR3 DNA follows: TGCAGCTTTGGAGAGCAGTACGTC.

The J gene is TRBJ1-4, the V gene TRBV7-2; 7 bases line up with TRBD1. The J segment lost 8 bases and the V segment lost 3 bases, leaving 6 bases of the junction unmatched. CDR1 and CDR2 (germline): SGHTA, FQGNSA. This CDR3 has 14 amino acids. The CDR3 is CASSLQGGGEKLFF. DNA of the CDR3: TGTGCCAGCAGCTTGCAGGGAGGGGGCGAAAAACTGTTTTTT.

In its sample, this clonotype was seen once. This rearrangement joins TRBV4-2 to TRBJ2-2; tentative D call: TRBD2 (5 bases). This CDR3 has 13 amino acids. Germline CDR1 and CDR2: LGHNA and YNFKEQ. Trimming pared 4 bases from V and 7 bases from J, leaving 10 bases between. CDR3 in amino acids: CASSPLVFGELFF. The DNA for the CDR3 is TGTGCCAGCAGCCCACTAGTTTTCGGGGAGCTGTTTTTT.

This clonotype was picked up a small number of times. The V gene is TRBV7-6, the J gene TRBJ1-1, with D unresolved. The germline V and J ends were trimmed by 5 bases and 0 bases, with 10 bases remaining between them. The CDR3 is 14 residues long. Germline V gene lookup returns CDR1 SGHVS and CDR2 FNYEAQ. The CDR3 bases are TGTGCCAGCAGCCCCCAAGAGATGAACACTGAAGCTTTCTTT. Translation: CASSPQEMNTEAFF.

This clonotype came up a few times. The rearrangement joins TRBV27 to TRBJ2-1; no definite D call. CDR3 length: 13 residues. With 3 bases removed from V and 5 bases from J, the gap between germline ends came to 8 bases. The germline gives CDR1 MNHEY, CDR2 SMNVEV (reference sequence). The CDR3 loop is CASSFGRHNEQFF. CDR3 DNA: TGTGCCAGCAGTTTCGGACGGCACAATGAGCAGTTCTTC.

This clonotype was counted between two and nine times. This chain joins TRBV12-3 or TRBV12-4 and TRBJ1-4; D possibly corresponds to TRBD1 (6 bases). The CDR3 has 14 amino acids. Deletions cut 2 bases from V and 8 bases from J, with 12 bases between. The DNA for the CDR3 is TGTGCCAGCAGTTTATCGGGGGCGGGAGAAAAACTGTTTTTT. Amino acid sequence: CASSLSGAGEKLFF.

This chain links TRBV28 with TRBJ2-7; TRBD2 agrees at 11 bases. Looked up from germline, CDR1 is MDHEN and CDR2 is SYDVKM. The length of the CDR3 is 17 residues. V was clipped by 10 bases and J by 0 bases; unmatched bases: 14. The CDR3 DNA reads TGTGCCACCCGGGGGACTAGCGGCTCGTTCGTCTCCTACGAGCAGTACGTC. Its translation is CATRGTSGSFVSYEQYV.

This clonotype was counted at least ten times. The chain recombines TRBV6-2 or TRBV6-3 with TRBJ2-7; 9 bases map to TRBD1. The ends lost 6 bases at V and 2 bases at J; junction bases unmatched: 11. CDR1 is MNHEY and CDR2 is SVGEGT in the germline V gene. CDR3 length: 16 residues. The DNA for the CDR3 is TGTGCCAGCAGCAACCGGGACAGGGAGGGAACCTACGAGCAGTACGTC. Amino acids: CASSNRDREGTYEQYV.

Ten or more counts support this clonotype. This chain's CDR3 is CASSLLGRDAGYEQYF. The CDR3 DNA reads as TGTGCCAGCAGTTTGTTGGGGCGGGACGCGGGCTACGAGCAGTACTTC. This sequence joins TRBV28 and TRBJ2-7; D is perhaps TRBD2 (6 bases). The CDR3 length is 16 residues. Germline V gene lookup returns CDR1 MDHEN and CDR2 SYDVKM. Trimming shortened V by 3 bases and J by 3 bases, and 18 bases separated the two germline ends.